The clone carrying this T cell receptor beta chain was detected only once. At one end, the junction sequence differs from germline, possibly due to a read error. The data belong to a study of Graves' ophthalmopathy and Graves' hyperthyroidism. Amplification of TCR beta CDR3 regions used RNA transcripts. An opening RT-PCR round employed HTBI primers and preceded a second-round multiplex PCR. In TCRdb, the multiplex PCR reads were re-called with MiXCR into one record per CDR3 protein. Here the sample spans 650,000 to 900,000 distinct CDR3 sequences, 40% being singletons. The germline CDR1 and CDR2 sequences are SNHLY and FYNNEI. This CDR3 has 15 amino acids. The study excluded patients with other autoimmune diseases, uncontrolled infections, pregnancy or lactation.

Source material: peripheral blood. This TCR derives from an adult man with Graves' ophthalmopathy. The V gene is TRBV2, the J gene TRBJ1-5, with D tentatively TRBD1 (5 bases). CDR3 coding DNA: TGTACCAGCAGAGATCTCGGGACTATCAATCAGCCCCAGCATTTT. It specifies CTSRDLGTINQPQHF. Variable domain in full (rest from reference TRBV2 and TRBJ1-5): EPEVTQTPSHQVTQMGQEVILRCVPISNHLYFYWYRQILGQKVEFLVSFYNNEISEKSEIFDDQFSVERPDGSNFTLKIRSTKLEDSAMYFCTSRDLGTINQPQHFGDGTRLSIL.